These 4 T cell receptor beta chains were all obtained from the same sample, sequenced in a study of blood T cell repertoires in COVID-19. Repertoires were generated with immunoSEQ multiplex PCR, while TCRdb's copy carries only in-frame clones and drops some. The sample contains 200,000 to 300,000 clones, about 83% of which appear only once. Input material: peripheral blood. The receptors come from a woman aged 40 to 55 who had recovered from COVID-19.

This chain uses TRBV28 with TRBJ1-1; D possibly corresponds to TRBD1 (6 bases). Germline values: CDR1 MDHEN, CDR2 SYDVKM. The V end was cut by 2 bases, the J end by 7 bases, with 11 bases between. This CDR3 comprises 13 residues. The CDR3 spells CASSLSGQYEAFF. In nucleotides, the CDR3 is TGTGCCAGCAGTTTAAGTGGACAGTATGAAGCTTTCTTT.

The J gene is TRBJ1-1, the V gene TRBV3-1 (or the pseudogene TRBV3-2), with a weak D call TRBD1 (5 bases). Germline assignment: CDR1 LGHDT and CDR2 YNNKEL (reference sequence). The V and J ends lost 1 base and 5 bases respectively, with 11 bases between them. This CDR3 has 14 amino acids. This CDR3 reads CASSQVLSGTEAFF. The CDR3 DNA sequence: TGTGCCAGCAGCCAAGTACTCTCAGGGACTGAAGCTTTCTTT.

CDR3 protein: CASSPPLRYEQYF. The CDR3, as DNA: TGTGCCAGCAGCCCCCCGTTGAGGTACGAGCAGTACTTC. The chain links TRBV13 to TRBJ2-7, with no clear D. Between the trimmed V and J ends, which lost 5 bases and 4 bases, there was a span of 12 bases. Germline V gives CDR1 PRHDT, CDR2 FYEKMQ (reference sequence). The CDR3 runs 13 residues.

The V and J genes are TRBV4-1 and TRBJ1-5, with 8 nucleotides matching TRBD1. This CDR3 contains 17 residues. V gave up 3 bases and J gave up 6 bases; unmatched junction bases: 13. In germline, CDR1 is MGHRA, CDR2 YSYEKL. The CDR3 region has the DNA TGCGCCAGCAGCCAGACTGGCGGGACAGGCAGAATTCAGCCCCAGCATTTT. Translation: CASSQTGGTGRIQPQHF.